The 15 T cell receptor beta chains presented below share a single source sample, sequenced in a study of blood T cell repertoires in COVID-19. TCRdb's table, derived via immunoSEQ multiplex PCR, lists solely in-frame clones and lacks some. The sample yields under 250,000 clones, nearly 95% seen once. The sample comprised peripheral blood. The receptor source for this set is a man younger than 45 with COVID-19, enrolled during active disease.

The chain couples TRBV6-5 to TRBJ2-2; TRBD1 agrees at 12 bases. The length of the CDR3 is 15 residues. V trimming: 6 bases; J trimming: 6 bases; junction bases outside the gene matches: 5. Germline CDR1 is MNHEY and CDR2 is SVGAGI. CDR3 bases: TGTGCCAGCAGCTGGGACAGGGGGCCTCCCGGGGAGCTGTTTTTT. Translated: CASSWDRGPPGELFF.

The chain is built from TRBV24-1 and TRBJ2-1; no reliable D call. The CDR3 covers 12 residues. Trimming left V 5 bases short and J 6 bases short, with 7 bases between. The germline CDR1 and CDR2 sequences are KGHDR and SFDVKD. CDR3: CATSGLRNEQFF. The CDR3 region has the DNA TGTGCCACCAGTGGACTCCGCAATGAGCAGTTCTTC.

This sequence joins TRBV27 and TRBJ1-1; D may be TRBD1 (5 bases). CDR1 and CDR2 from the germline V gene are MNHEY and SMNVEV (reference sequence). This CDR3 comprises 14 residues. Trimming cost V 2 bases and J 0 bases, with 7 bases left between them. The CDR3 DNA sequence: TGTGCCAGCAGTTTACAGGGCTTGAACACTGAAGCTTTCTTT. Translation gives CASSLQGLNTEAFF.

V and J are TRBV19 and TRBJ2-5; D might be TRBD2 (6 bases). Trimming removed 10 bases from V and 2 bases from J, with 26 bases in between. Germline values: CDR1 LNHDA, CDR2 SQIVND (reference sequence). CDR3 size: 17 residues. The CDR3 loop reads CATSAGSLITQQETQYF. The CDR3 coding sequence is TGTGCCACCTCAGCGGGCAGTCTTATAACCCAGCAAGAGACCCAGTACTTC.

This chain uses TRBV12-3 or TRBV12-4 with TRBJ2-3; 8 bases align to TRBD2. The V and J ends lost 8 bases and 2 bases, in that order; junction bases with no gene match: 3. This CDR3 has 13 residues. The CDR3 sequence is CASRGGNTDTQYF. In nucleotides, the CDR3 is TGTGCCAGCCGCGGGGGGAACACAGATACGCAGTATTTT.

V is TRBV6-1 and J is TRBJ2-5; D is unresolved. Germline V gene sequence: CDR1 MNHNS, CDR2 SASEGT. This CDR3 region has 13 residues. Trimming left V 0 bases short and J 7 bases short, with 9 bases between. The CDR3 coding sequence is TGTGCCAGCAGTGAAGCGCTTCGAGGGACCCAGTACTTC. Its translation is CASSEALRGTQYF.

The V and J genes are TRBV6-5 and TRBJ2-7; TRBD1 agrees at 11 bases. CDR1 is MNHEY and CDR2 is SVGAGI in the germline V gene. The length of the CDR3 is 13 residues. V trimming: 8 bases; J trimming: 6 bases; junction bases outside the gene matches: 6. CDR3 in DNA: TGTGCCAGCGCCGGGACAGGGGGACGCGAGCAGTACTTC. Protein: CASAGTGGREQYF.

The rearrangement links TRBV3-1 (or the pseudogene TRBV3-2) to TRBJ2-7, with 7 bases identical to TRBD2. The junction had 5 bases not matched to a gene; V was cut back by 3 bases and J by 6 bases. CDR1 is LGHDT, CDR2 YNNKEL, per germline (reference sequence). There are 13 residues in the CDR3. The CDR3, as DNA: TGTGCCAGCAGCCAGGGGCGGACTAGCGAGCAGTACTTC. It specifies CASSQGRTSEQYF.

The genes are TRBV12-5 and TRBJ1-2; D is possibly TRBD1 (6 bases). Germline V lookup: CDR1 LGHNT, CDR2 FRNRAP. CDR3 length: 13 amino acids. V lost 6 bases and J 7 bases, leaving 15 bases between the germline ends. The CDR3 loop is CASGEQGFGGYTF. The DNA for the CDR3 is TGTGCTAGTGGGGAACAGGGTTTCGGTGGCTACACCTTC.

The J gene is TRBJ1-2, the V gene TRBV30; 10 bases are shared with TRBD1. Losses at the gene ends were 5 bases for V and 3 bases for J; bases not matched to a gene: 6. Germline V lookup: CDR1 GTSNPN, CDR2 SVGIG (reference sequence). There are 14 residues in the CDR3. DNA of the CDR3: TGTGCCTGGGACAGGGGGCGCGGGGACTATGGCTACACCTTC. Translation: CAWDRGRGDYGYTF. The full variable domain, its missing parts supplied by reference TRBV30 and TRBJ1-2, is SQTIHQWPATLVQPVGSPLSLECTVEGTSNPNLYWYRQAAGRGLQLLFYSVGIGQISSEVPQNLSASRPQDRQFILSSKKLLLSDSGFYLCAWDRGRGDYGYTFGSGTRLTVV.

This clone occurred once. The J gene is TRBJ1-6, the V gene TRBV7-9, with 9 bases identical to TRBD1. This CDR3 is built from 17 residues. Per germline, CDR1 SEHNR and CDR2 FQNEAQ (reference sequence). J lost 5 bases, V lost 3 bases, and 8 bases had no gene match. This chain's CDR3 is CASSFHRGQGHNSPLHF. The CDR3 DNA follows: TGTGCCAGCAGCTTCCACAGGGGACAGGGACATAATTCACCCCTCCACTTT.

This sequence joins TRBV7-2 and TRBJ1-5, with D perhaps matching TRBD1 (5 bases). Germline V gene data show CDR1 as SGHTA and CDR2 as FQGNSA. V shed 4 bases and J shed 6 bases, with 16 bases lying between them. This CDR3 spans 15 amino acids. CDR3 DNA: TGTGCCAGCAGCTCCTGGGGGGGGTTCAGTCAGCCCCAGCATTTT. The encoded protein is CASSSWGGFSQPQHF.

The V and J genes are TRBV6-5 and TRBJ2-4; D not resolved. CDR3 size: 15 residues. Trimming took off 6 bases at V and 6 bases at J, with 18 bases between the two ends. The germline V gene has CDR1 MNHEY and CDR2 SVGAGI. CDR3 coding DNA: TGTGCCAGCAGGCTAGGAGATGATTTGGCAAACATTCAGTACTTC. This encodes CASRLGDDLANIQYF.

The chain has TRBV7-2 and TRBJ2-7; 9 nucleotides align to TRBD2. Looked up from germline, CDR1 is SGHTA and CDR2 is FQGNSA. The CDR3 has 15 amino acids. The junction had 5 bases not matched to a gene; V was cut back by 5 bases and J by 0 bases. The CDR3 is CASSQQRGDSYEQYF. CDR3 sequence (DNA): TGTGCCAGCAGCCAACAGCGGGGGGACTCCTACGAGCAGTACTTC.

The chain couples TRBV3-1 (or the pseudogene TRBV3-2) to TRBJ1-6, with a weak D call TRBD1 (6 bases). Deletions cut 6 bases from V and 10 bases from J, with 13 bases between. The germline V gene has CDR1 LGHDT and CDR2 YNNKEL (reference sequence). CDR3 length equals 13 residues. The CDR3 coding sequence is TGTGCCAGCAGGCAGGGGATCGGATCACCCCTCCACTTT. It codes for CASRQGIGSPLHF.